This TCR beta chain was documented in a study of blood T cell repertoires in COVID-19. Study background: COVID-19 samples, acute and convalescent, were from the United States, Italy and Spain. Sample material is recorded as cDNA or gDNA derived from T cells, B-cell-depleted T cells, or PBMCs.

Authors' processing steps: Using reference gene primer amplification, nucleated cell counts were estimated. TCRdb keeps only in-frame clones here, not all; method: immunoSEQ multiplex PCR. V, J and clone size are taken as reported in that table, and D and trimming were inferred from the DNA itself. This table holds 150,000 to 200,000 clones, over 90% found once. The V end lost 4 bases, the J end lost 0 bases, and 13 bases lay between the germline ends. CDR3 length equals 16 residues. Germline CDR1 reads SGDLS; CDR2 reads YYNGEE. The J gene is TRBJ1-4, the V gene TRBV9; unclear D gene. Sequencing was performed on peripheral blood. This sequence originates from a woman aged 55-69 years with COVID-19, enrolled during active disease. CDR3 sequence reads: CASSPGDVATNEKLFF. The CDR3 DNA reads TGTGCCAGCAGCCCCGGAGATGTTGCAACTAATGAAAAACTGTTTTTT.